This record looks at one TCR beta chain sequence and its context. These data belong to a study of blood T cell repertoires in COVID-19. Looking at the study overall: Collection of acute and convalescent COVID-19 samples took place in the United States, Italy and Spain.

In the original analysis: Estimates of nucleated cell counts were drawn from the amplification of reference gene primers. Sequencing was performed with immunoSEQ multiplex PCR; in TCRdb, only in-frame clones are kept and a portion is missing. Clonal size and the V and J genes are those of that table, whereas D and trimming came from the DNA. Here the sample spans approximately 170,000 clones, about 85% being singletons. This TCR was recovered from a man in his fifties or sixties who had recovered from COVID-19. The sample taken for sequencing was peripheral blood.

The CDR3 coding sequence is TGTGCCAGCAGTTTGACCGGGACAGGGGTTATACATGAGCAGTTCTTC. It codes for CASSLTGTGVIHEQFF. The chain is built from TRBV6-5 and TRBJ2-1; the match to TRBD1 covers 10 bases. After removal of 4 bases from V and 8 bases from J, the junction contained 11 bases not matched to a gene. This CDR3 contains 16 residues. The germline gives CDR1 MNHEY, CDR2 SVGAGI.